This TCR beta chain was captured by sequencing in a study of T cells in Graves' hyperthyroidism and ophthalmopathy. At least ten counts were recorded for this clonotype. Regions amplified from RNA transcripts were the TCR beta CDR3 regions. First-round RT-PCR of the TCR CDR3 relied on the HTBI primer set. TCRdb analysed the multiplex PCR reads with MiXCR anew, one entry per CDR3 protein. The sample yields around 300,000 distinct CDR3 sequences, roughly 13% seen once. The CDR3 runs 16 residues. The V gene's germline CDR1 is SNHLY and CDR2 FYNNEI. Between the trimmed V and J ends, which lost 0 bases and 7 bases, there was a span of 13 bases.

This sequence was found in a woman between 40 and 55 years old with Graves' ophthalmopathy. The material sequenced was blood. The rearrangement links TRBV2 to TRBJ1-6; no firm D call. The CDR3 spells CASSEARVVGNSPLHF. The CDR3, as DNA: TGTGCCAGCAGTGAAGCTAGGGTTGTGGGGAATTCACCCCTCCACTTT.